These 24 T cell receptor beta chains were sequenced from one sample in a study of PD-1 blockade in classical Hodgkin lymphoma. Profiling relied on immunoSEQ multiplex PCR, and the TCRdb table lists in-frame clones only, not all of them. Here the sample spans roughly 50,000 clones, roughly 86% being singletons. Time point noted: cycle 4 day 1 (C4D1), after 5 to 7 weeks of nivolumab. No patient escaped relapse after autologous stem cell transplantation, and brentuximab vedotin exposure varied. The material was peripheral blood mononuclear cells (PBMCs), obtained before the fourth cycle of nivolumab. These receptors came from a human donor with classical Hodgkin lymphoma.

The CDR3 bases are TGTGCCAGCAGCGTAGCTGTGGGAGGGTACGAGCAGTACTTC. It codes for CASSVAVGGYEQYF. The rearrangement links TRBV9 to TRBJ2-7, with 7 bases that match TRBD2. The CDR3 has 14 amino acids. Trimming removed 0 bases from V and 4 bases from J; junction bases left unmatched: 4. CDR1 is SGDLS and CDR2 is YYNGEE in the germline V gene.

The V gene is TRBV7-9, the J gene TRBJ2-7; perhaps D is TRBD1 or TRBD2 (5 bases each). The CDR3 is made up of 18 amino acids. In germline, CDR1 is SEHNR, CDR2 FQNEAQ (reference sequence). Trimming shortened V by 5 bases and J by 6 bases, and 29 bases separated the two germline ends. CDR3 in amino acids: CASSHSDRGQRGTSEQYF. The DNA of the CDR3 is TGTGCCAGCAGCCACTCTGACCGGGGCCAGAGGGGCACTAGCGAGCAGTACTTC.

The CDR3 protein is CASSYDRVNEQYF. The DNA for the CDR3 is TGTGCCAGCAGCTATGACAGGGTCAACGAGCAGTACTTC. V gene TRBV7-6 combines with J gene TRBJ2-7; 7 nucleotides match TRBD1. The junction had 5 bases not matched to a gene; V was cut back by 4 bases and J by 5 bases. Germline V gene sequence: CDR1 SGHVS, CDR2 FNYEAQ. This CDR3 has 13 amino acids.

The chain joins TRBV2 to TRBJ1-4, with D uncertain. This CDR3 comprises 14 residues. CDR1 is SNHLY, CDR2 FYNNEI, per germline. Trimming pared 3 bases from V and 0 bases from J, leaving 5 bases between. The CDR3 reads CASSDLSTNEKLFF. The DNA for the CDR3 is TGTGCCAGCAGTGATCTGTCAACTAATGAAAAACTGTTTTTT.

This clone was seen a single time. The gene calls are TRBV10-3 and TRBJ2-2, with 11 bases matching TRBD1. Germline V gene lookup returns CDR1 ENHRY and CDR2 SYGVKD. The trim removed 7 bases at V and 4 bases at J, leaving 2 bases unmatched. The CDR3 length is 14 residues. The CDR3 spells CAIKGTGGTGELFF. In DNA form, the CDR3 reads TGTGCCATCAAGGGGACAGGGGGCACCGGGGAGCTGTTTTTT.

The rearrangement links TRBV15 to TRBJ2-1, with 12 bases aligning to TRBD2. Germline CDR1 is LNHNV and CDR2 is YYDKDF (reference sequence). Unmatched junction bases numbered 9, after V lost 3 bases and J lost 6 bases. The CDR3 loop spans 17 amino acids. In DNA form, the CDR3 reads TGTGCCACCAGCAGGCTTCCGACTAGCGGGGGCCGCAATGAGCAGTTCTTC. It specifies CATSRLPTSGGRNEQFF.

The rearrangement uses TRBV18 and TRBJ2-1, with TRBD2 matching over 12 bases. CDR1 KGHSH and CDR2 LQKENI come from the germline V gene. V lost 1 base to trimming and J lost 9 bases; unmatched junction nucleotides: 10. CDR3 length: 17 residues. The CDR3 spells CASSPQLAGGLRGEQFF. The CDR3 DNA reads TGTGCCAGCTCACCACAGCTAGCGGGAGGGCTACGCGGTGAGCAGTTCTTC.

CDR3 residues: CASNPAGWETQYF. The DNA of the CDR3 is TGTGCCAGCAACCCCGCAGGGTGGGAGACCCAGTACTTC. The chain employs TRBV7-9 and TRBJ2-5; D possibly corresponds to TRBD1 (5 bases). The CDR3 contains 13 residues. Trimming took off 7 bases at V and 5 bases at J, with 14 bases between the two ends. Germline lookup yields CDR1 SEHNR and CDR2 FQNEAQ (reference sequence).

Points on this clone: Distinct nucleotide sequences in the sample also encode this CDR3. V usage is TRBV21-1 and J usage is TRBJ1-2. TRBV21-1 is a documented pseudogene. This CDR3 spans 16 amino acids. CDR3 in amino acids: CASSKKEGLSNYGYTF. CDR3 sequence (DNA): TGTGCCAGCAGCAAAAAAGAAGGATTATCTAACTATGGCTACACCTTC.

This rearrangement joins TRBV10-3 to TRBJ1-4; D uncertain. V lost 2 bases and J lost 4, with 5 bases in between. There are 13 residues in the CDR3. The V gene's germline CDR1 is ENHRY and CDR2 SYGVKD. CDR3 in DNA: TGTGCCATCAGTGAGAGTAGTAATGAAAAACTGTTTTTT. It encodes CAISESSNEKLFF.

The J gene is TRBJ2-7, the V gene TRBV7-9; a possible D gene is TRBD2 (6 bases). The germline V and J ends were trimmed by 5 bases and 0 bases, with 20 bases remaining between them. The CDR3 extends over 17 amino acids. Germline V gene data show CDR1 as SEHNR and CDR2 as FQNEAQ (reference sequence). CDR3 in DNA: TGTGCCAGCAGCCCCAATGGGGGGACTGTCACCTCCTACGAGCAGTACTTC. This translates into CASSPNGGTVTSYEQYF.

V usage is TRBV19 and J usage is TRBJ2-1, with 9 bases fitting TRBD2. Losses at the gene ends were 2 bases for V and 8 bases for J; bases not matched to a gene: 7. Germline CDR1 reads LNHDA; CDR2 reads SQIVND (reference sequence). The length of the CDR3 is 15 residues. The DNA for the CDR3 is TGTGCCAGTAGTATAATTCTAGCGGGATGGCATGAGCAGTTCTTC. As protein: CASSIILAGWHEQFF.

This clone has a single count. The chain employs TRBV6-1 and TRBJ1-1; the match to TRBD1 covers 8 bases. The CDR3 totals 15 residues. Germline trimming cut 2 bases from V and 5 bases from J; bases unmatched to any gene: 7. Germline values: CDR1 MNHNS, CDR2 SASEGT. The DNA of the CDR3 is TGTGCCAGCAGTGAACCGGGCAGGGGGCTGACTGAAGCTTTCTTT. Translated, it gives CASSEPGRGLTEAFF.

This sequence joins TRBV5-5 and TRBJ1-5; D is perhaps TRBD1 (6 bases). The CDR3 loop spans 18 amino acids. Looked up from germline, CDR1 is SGHKS and CDR2 is YYEKEE (reference sequence). Trimming shortened V by 4 bases and J by 1 base, and 21 bases separated the two germline ends. The DNA of the CDR3 is TGTGCCAGCAGCCGAGCTCTAGGGACACTCTCCAGCAATCAGCCCCAGCATTTT. Its protein is CASSRALGTLSSNQPQHF. Using reference TRBV5-5 and TRBJ1-5 for the parts outside the CDR3, the full variable domain is DAGVTQSPTHLIKTRGQQVTLRCSPISGHKSVSWYQQVLGQGPQFIFQYYEKEERGRGNFPDRFSARQFPNYSSELNVNALLLGDSALYLCASSRALGTLSSNQPQHFGDGTRLSIL.

This CDR3 is CASSPSREGKTQYF. The CDR3 DNA reads TGTGCCAGCTCACCATCGAGGGAAGGGAAGACCCAGTACTTC. The rearrangement uses TRBV18 and TRBJ2-5; TRBD2 might be the D (5 bases). Trimming pared 2 bases from V and 6 bases from J, leaving 13 bases between. The CDR3 loop spans 14 amino acids. Germline V gene data show CDR1 as KGHSH and CDR2 as LQKENI.

The table lists this clone with a count of one. The chain recombines TRBV7-2 with TRBJ2-7, with D possibly matching TRBD1 (5 bases). Per germline, CDR1 SGHTA and CDR2 FQGNSA. The CDR3 has 14 amino acids. Trimming took 1 base from V and 3 from J, leaving 10 bases between them. The CDR3 DNA sequence: TGTGCCAGCAGCTTAGTAGGGCAGGGCTACGAGCAGTACTTC. It is translated as CASSLVGQGYEQYF.

The V gene is TRBV7-3, the J gene TRBJ1-6; the D is unclear. Germline V gene lookup returns CDR1 SGHTA and CDR2 FQGTGA. The CDR3 totals 14 residues. V was cut by 3 bases and J by 6 bases, with 9 bases left in between. In DNA, the CDR3 is TGTGCCAGCAGCTTGGAGGGCCTTAATTCACCCCTCCACTTT. This codes for CASSLEGLNSPLHF.

This clone was seen only once. The chain uses TRBV4-1 and TRBJ2-1; 7 positions agree with TRBD1. J was trimmed by 0 bases and V by 3 bases; bases with no gene match: 17. Germline V lookup: CDR1 MGHRA, CDR2 YSYEKL. This CDR3 is 20 amino acids long. CDR3 sequence reads: CASSHTPQGVSIVSYNEQFF. CDR3 DNA sequence: TGCGCCAGCAGCCACACACCCCAGGGGGTGTCTATTGTCTCCTACAATGAGCAGTTCTTC.

V and J are TRBV6-1 and TRBJ2-3; the D gene is possibly TRBD2 (6 bases). The CDR3 contains 14 residues. From germline, CDR1 is MNHNS and CDR2 SASEGT. Trimming cost V 9 bases and J 6 bases, with 19 bases left between them. The CDR3 bases are TGTGCCAGTCATACTGGTGCTGCGGGGGATACGCAGTATTTT. This codes for CASHTGAAGDTQYF.

The chain combines TRBV15 with TRBJ1-5; D is undetermined. The CDR3 contains 12 residues. The germline V gene encodes CDR1 LNHNV and CDR2 YYDKDF (reference sequence). The V and J ends lost 1 base and 5 bases respectively, with 3 bases between them. The CDR3 DNA follows: TGTGCCACCAGCAGAGGGTATCAGCCCCAGCATTTT. Its protein is CATSRGYQPQHF.

The V and J genes are TRBV6-5 and TRBJ2-6; D ambiguous. This CDR3 has 16 residues. Germline values: CDR1 MNHEY, CDR2 SVGAGI. Trimming stripped 0 bases from V and 4 bases from J, with 10 bases between. This chain's CDR3 is CASSYSERAGANVLTF. CDR3 coding DNA: TGTGCCAGCAGTTACTCCGAGAGAGCCGGGGCCAACGTCCTGACTTTC.

The genes are TRBV27 and TRBJ1-1; D perhaps matches TRBD1 (6 bases). V gave up 3 bases and J gave up 5 bases, with 10 bases separating them. The CDR3 contains 13 residues. The germline gives CDR1 MNHEY, CDR2 SMNVEV (reference sequence). DNA for the CDR3: TGTGCCAGCAGTTTCATCGACAGGACTGAAGCTTTCTTT. Translation gives CASSFIDRTEAFF.

This chain links TRBV12-5 with TRBJ2-3; 15 bases fit TRBD2. This CDR3 is built from 24 residues. Germline values: CDR1 LGHNT, CDR2 FRNRAP. The J segment lost 0 bases and the V segment lost 3 bases, leaving 22 bases of the junction unmatched. The CDR3 DNA reads TGTGCTAGTGGTTTCTCCATCACAGGAGATGGGACTAGCGGGAGGCCCCGCAGCACAGATACGCAGTATTTT. It codes for CASGFSITGDGTSGRPRSTDTQYF. Filled out from reference TRBV12-5 and TRBJ2-3, the complete variable domain reads DARVTQTPRHKVTEMGQEVTMRCQPILGHNTVFWYRQTMMQGLELLAYFRNRAPLDDSGMPKDRFSAEMPDATLATLKIQPSEPRDSAVYFCASGFSITGDGTSGRPRSTDTQYFGPGTRLTVL.

This chain uses TRBV29-1 with TRBJ2-1, with 10 bases identical to TRBD2. Germline V gives CDR1 SQVTM, CDR2 ANQGSEA. The V gene end was trimmed by 6 bases and the J gene end by 10 bases; junction bases not matched to a gene: 9. This CDR3 has 13 residues. The CDR3 coding sequence is TGCAGCGTGCCGGGACTAGCGTCTAAGGAGCAGTTCTTC. Translation gives CSVPGLASKEQFF.